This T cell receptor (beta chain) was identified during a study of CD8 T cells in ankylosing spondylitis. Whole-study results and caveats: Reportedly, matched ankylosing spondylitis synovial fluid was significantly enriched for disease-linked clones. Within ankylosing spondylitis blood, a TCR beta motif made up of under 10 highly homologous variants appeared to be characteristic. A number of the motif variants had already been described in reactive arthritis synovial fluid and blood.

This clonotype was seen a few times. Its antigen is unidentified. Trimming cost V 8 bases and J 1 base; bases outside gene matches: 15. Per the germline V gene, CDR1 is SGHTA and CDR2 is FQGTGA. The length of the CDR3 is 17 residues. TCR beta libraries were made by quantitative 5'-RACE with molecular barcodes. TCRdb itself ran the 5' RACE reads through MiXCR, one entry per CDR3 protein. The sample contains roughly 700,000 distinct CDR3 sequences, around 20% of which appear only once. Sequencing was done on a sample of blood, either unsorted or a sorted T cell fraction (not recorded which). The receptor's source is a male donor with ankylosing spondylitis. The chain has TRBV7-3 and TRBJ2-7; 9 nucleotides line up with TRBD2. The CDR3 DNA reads TGTGCCAGCGTTCGGGAGGCTAGCGGGAAATCATCCTACGAGCAGTACTTC. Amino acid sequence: CASVREASGKSSYEQYF.